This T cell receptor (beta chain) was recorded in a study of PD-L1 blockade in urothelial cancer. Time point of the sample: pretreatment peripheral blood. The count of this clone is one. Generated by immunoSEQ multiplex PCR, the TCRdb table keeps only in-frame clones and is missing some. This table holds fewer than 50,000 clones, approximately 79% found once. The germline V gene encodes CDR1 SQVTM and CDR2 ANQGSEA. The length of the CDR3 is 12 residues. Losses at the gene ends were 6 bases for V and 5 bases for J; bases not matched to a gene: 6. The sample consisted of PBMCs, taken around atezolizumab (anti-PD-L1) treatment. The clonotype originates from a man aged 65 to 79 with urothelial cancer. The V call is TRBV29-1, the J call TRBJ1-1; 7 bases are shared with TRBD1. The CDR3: CSVGQAGTEAFF. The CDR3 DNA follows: TGCAGCGTCGGACAGGCAGGGACTGAAGCTTTCTTT.